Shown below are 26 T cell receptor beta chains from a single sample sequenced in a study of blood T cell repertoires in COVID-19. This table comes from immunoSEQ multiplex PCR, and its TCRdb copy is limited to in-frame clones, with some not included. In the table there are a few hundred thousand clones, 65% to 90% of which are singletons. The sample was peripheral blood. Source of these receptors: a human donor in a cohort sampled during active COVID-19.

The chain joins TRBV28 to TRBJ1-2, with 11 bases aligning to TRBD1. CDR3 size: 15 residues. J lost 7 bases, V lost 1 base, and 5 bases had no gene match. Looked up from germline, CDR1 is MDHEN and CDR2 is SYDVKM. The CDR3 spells CASSLSGTGGSGYTF. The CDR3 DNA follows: TGTGCCAGCAGTTTATCGGGGACAGGGGGATCTGGCTACACCTTC.

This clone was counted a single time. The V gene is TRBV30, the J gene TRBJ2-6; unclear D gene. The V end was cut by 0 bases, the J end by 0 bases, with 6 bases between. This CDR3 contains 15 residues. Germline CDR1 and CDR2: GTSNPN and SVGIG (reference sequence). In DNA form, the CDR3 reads TGTGCCTGGAGTGTACAGACCTCTGGGGCCAACGTCCTGACTTTC. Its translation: CAWSVQTSGANVLTF. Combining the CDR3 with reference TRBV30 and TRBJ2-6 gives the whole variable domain SQTIHQWPATLVQPVGSPLSLECTVEGTSNPNLYWYRQAAGRGLQLLFYSVGIGQISSEVPQNLSASRPQDRQFILSSKKLLLSDSGFYLCAWSVQTSGANVLTFGAGSRLTVL.

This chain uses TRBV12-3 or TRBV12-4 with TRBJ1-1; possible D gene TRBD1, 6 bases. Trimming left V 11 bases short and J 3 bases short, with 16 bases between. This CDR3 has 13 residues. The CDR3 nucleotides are TGTGCCTCCACAATAGGGGGTGACACTGAAGCTTTCTTT. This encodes CASTIGGDTEAFF.

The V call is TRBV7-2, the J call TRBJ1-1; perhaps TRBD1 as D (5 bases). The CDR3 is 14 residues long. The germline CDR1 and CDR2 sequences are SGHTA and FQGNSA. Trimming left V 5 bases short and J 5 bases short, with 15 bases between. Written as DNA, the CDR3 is TGTGCCAGCAGCCCCGGGACGGGGAGGACTGAAGCTTTCTTT. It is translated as CASSPGTGRTEAFF.

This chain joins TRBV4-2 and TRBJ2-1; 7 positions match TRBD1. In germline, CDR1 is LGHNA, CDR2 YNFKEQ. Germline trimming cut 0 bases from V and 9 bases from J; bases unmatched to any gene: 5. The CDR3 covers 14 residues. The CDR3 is CASSQETGAGEQFF. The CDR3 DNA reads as TGTGCCAGCAGCCAAGAAACAGGGGCCGGTGAGCAGTTCTTC.

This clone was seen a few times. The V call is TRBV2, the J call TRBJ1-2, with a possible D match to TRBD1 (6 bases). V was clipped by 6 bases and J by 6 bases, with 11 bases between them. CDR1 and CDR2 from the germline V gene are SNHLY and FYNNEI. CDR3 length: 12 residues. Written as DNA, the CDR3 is TGTGCCAGCAGGAGGGGGGGCAATGGCTACACCTTC. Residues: CASRRGGNGYTF.

CDR3 region: CASSPRTVNQPQHF. Here the CDR3 DNA reads TGCGCCAGCAGCCCACGGACAGTTAATCAGCCCCAGCATTTT. The gene calls are TRBV4-1 and TRBJ1-5; possible D gene TRBD1, 6 bases. This CDR3 has 14 amino acids. The ends were cut back, 4 bases at V and 4 bases at J, with 11 bases in the middle. Germline loops: CDR1 MGHRA, CDR2 YSYEKL.

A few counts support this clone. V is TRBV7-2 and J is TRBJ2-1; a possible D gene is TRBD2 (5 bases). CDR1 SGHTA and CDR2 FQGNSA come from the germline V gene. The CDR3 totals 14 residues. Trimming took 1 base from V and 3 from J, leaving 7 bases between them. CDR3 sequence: CASSLDTSYNEQFF. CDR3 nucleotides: TGTGCCAGCAGCTTAGACACTAGCTACAATGAGCAGTTCTTC.

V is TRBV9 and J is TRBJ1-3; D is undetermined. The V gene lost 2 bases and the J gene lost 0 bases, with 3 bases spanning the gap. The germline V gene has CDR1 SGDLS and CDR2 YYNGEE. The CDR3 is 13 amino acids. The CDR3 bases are TGTGCCAGCAGCGTCAACTCTGGAAACACCATATATTTT. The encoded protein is CASSVNSGNTIYF.

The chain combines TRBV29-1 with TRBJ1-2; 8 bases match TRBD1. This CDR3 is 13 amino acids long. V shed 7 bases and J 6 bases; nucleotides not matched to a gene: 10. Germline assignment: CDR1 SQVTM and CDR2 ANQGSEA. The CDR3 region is CSARGLGEDGYTF. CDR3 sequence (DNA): TGCAGCGCCAGGGGGCTGGGTGAAGATGGCTACACCTTC.

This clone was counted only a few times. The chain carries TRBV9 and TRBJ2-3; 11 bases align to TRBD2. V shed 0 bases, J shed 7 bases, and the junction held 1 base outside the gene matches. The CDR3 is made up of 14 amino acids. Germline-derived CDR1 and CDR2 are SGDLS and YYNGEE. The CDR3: CASSVGLAGNTQYF. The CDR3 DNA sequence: TGTGCCAGCAGCGTAGGACTAGCGGGGAATACGCAGTATTTT. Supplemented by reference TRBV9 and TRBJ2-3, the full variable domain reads DSGVTQTPKHLITATGQRVTLRCSPRSGDLSVYWYQQSLDQGLQFLIQYYNGEERAKGNILERFSAQQFPDLHSELNLSSLELGDSALYFCASSVGLAGNTQYFGPGTRLTVL.

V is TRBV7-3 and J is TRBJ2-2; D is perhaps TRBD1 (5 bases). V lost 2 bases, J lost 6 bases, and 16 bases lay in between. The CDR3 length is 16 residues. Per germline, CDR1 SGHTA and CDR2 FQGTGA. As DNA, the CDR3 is TGTGCCAGCAGCTTATCTCGCCAGGGCAGGGCCGGGGAGCTGTTTTTT. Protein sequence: CASSLSRQGRAGELFF.

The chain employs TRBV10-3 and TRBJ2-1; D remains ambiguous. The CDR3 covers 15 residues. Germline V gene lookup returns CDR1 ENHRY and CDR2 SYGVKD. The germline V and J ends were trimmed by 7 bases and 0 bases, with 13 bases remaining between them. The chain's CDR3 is CAINQKASSYNEQFF. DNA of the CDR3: TGTGCCATCAACCAAAAAGCGAGCTCCTACAATGAGCAGTTCTTC.

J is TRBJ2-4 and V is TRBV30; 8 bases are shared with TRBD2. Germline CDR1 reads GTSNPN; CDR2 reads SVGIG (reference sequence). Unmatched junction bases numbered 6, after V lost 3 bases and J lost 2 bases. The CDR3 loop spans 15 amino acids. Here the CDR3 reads CAWSTGGATKNIQYF. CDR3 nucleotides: TGTGCCTGGAGCACCGGGGGGGCCACCAAAAACATTCAGTACTTC.

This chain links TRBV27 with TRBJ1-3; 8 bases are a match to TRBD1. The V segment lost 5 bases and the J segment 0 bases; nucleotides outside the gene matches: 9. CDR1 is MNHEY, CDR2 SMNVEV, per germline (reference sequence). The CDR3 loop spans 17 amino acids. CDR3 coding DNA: TGTGCCAGCAGTATTTCCGGGACAGGTTTCTCTGGAAACACCATATATTTT. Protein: CASSISGTGFSGNTIYF.

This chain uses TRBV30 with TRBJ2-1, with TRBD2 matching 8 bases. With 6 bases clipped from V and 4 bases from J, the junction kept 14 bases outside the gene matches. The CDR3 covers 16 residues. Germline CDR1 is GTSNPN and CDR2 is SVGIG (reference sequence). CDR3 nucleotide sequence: TGTGCCTGTCTCGCCCCCGGGGGGGGCAAGTACAATGAGCAGTTCTTC. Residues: CACLAPGGGKYNEQFF.

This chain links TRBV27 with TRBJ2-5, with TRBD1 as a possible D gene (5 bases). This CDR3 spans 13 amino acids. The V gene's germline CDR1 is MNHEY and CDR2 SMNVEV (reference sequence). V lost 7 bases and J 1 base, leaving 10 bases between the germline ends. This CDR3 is CASMRQTQETQYF. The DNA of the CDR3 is TGTGCCAGCATGCGACAGACCCAAGAGACCCAGTACTTC.

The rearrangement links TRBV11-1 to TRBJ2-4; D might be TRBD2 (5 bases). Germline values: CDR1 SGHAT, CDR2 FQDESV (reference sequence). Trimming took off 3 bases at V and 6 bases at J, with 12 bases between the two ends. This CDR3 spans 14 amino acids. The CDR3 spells CASSFFRGPNIQYF. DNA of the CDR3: TGTGCCAGCAGCTTTTTTCGAGGGCCAAACATTCAGTACTTC. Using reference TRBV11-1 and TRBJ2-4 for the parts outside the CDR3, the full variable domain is EAEVAQSPRYKITEKSQAVAFWCDPISGHATLYWYRQILGQGPELLVQFQDESVVDDSQLPKDRFSAERLKGVDSTLKIQPAELGDSAMYLCASSFFRGPNIQYFGAGTRLSVL.

In DNA form, the CDR3 reads TGTGCCTGGAGTGCCCTGGAGAAAGCGAACACCGGGGAGCTGTTTTTT. Translating it yields CAWSALEKANTGELFF. The chain links TRBV30 to TRBJ2-2; D is unclear. CDR3 length equals 16 residues. The germline V gene has CDR1 GTSNPN and CDR2 SVGIG (reference sequence). Trimming cost V 1 base and J 0 bases, with 12 bases left between them.

The CDR3: CASSYSTVTYYGYTF. The CDR3 nucleotides read TGTGCCAGCAGTTACTCGACAGTGACCTACTATGGCTACACCTTC. This chain uses TRBV6-5 with TRBJ1-2; tentatively, D is TRBD1 (5 bases). CDR1 MNHEY and CDR2 SVGAGI come from the germline V gene. Trimming shortened V by 0 bases and J by 3 bases, and 11 bases separated the two germline ends. CDR3 size: 15 residues.

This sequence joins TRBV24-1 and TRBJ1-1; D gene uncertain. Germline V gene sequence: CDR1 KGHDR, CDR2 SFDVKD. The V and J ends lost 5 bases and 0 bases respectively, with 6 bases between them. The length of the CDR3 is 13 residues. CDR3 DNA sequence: TGTGCCACCAGTGGAGGGTTGAACACTGAAGCTTTCTTT. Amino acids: CATSGGLNTEAFF.

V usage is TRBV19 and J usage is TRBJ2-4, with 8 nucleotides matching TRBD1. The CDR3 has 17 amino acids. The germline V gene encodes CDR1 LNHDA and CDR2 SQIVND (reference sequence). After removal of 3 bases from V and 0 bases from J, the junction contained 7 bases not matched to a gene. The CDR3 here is CASSMSRQGLAKNIQYF. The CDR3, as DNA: TGTGCCAGTAGTATGTCTCGACAGGGGTTAGCCAAAAACATTCAGTACTTC.

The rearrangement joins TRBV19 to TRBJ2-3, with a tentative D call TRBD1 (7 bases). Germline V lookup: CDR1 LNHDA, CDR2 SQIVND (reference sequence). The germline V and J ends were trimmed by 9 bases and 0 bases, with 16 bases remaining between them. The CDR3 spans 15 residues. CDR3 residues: CASQGGFSSTDTQYF. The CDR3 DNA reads TGTGCCAGCCAGGGGGGTTTTTCTAGCACAGATACGCAGTATTTT.

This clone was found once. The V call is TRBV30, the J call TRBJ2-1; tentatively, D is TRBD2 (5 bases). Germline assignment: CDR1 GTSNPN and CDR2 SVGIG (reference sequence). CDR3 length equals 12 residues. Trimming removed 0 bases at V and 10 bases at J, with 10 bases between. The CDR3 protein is CAWSVPREEQFF. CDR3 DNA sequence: TGTGCCTGGAGTGTACCAAGGGAGGAGCAGTTCTTC.

This CDR3 is CAIRPREGNTEAFF. CDR3 bases: TGTGCCATCAGACCCAGGGAGGGGAACACTGAAGCTTTCTTT. The chain uses TRBV10-3 and TRBJ1-1, with D perhaps TRBD1 (5 bases). The CDR3 runs to 14 residues. Germline-derived CDR1 and CDR2 are ENHRY and SYGVKD. V dropped 6 bases and J dropped 1 base, with 12 bases sitting between them.

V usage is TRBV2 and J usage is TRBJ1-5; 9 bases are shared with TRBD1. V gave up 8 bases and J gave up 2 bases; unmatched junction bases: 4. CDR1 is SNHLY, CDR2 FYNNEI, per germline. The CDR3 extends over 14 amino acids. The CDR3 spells CASHRDRGNQPQHF. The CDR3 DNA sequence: TGTGCCAGCCACCGGGACAGGGGCAATCAGCCCCAGCATTTT.